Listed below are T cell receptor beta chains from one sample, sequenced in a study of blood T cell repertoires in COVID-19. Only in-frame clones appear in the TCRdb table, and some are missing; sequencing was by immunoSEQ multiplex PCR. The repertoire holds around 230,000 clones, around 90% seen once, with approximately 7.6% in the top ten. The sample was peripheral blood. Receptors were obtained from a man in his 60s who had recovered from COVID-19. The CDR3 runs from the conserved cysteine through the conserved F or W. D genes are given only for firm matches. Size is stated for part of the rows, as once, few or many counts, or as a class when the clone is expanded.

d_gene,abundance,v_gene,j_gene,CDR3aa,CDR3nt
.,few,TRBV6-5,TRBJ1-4,CASSYGGSLNEKLFF,TGTGCCAGCAGTTACGGCGGCTCTCTTAATGAAAAACTGTTTTTT
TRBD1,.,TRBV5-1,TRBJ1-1,CASSFTTGGTEAFF,TGCGCCAGCAGCTTCACAACAGGGGGCACTGAAGCTTTCTTT
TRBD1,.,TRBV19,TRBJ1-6,CASSLKTGGSSPLHF,TGTGCCAGTAGCCTAAAAACAGGGGGCAGTTCACCCCTCCACTTT
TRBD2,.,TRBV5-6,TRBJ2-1,CASSLMRGAVNEQFF,TGTGCCAGCAGCCTCATGCGGGGGGCCGTGAATGAGCAGTTCTTC
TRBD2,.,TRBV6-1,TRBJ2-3,CASSVARGDTQYF,TGTGCCAGCAGTGTAGCGCGGGGGGATACGCAGTATTTT
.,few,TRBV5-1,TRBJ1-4,CASRESTNEKLFF,TGCGCCAGCAGGGAGTCAACTAATGAAAAACTGTTTTTT
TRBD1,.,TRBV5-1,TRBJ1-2,CASSSGTGNDYYGYTF,TGCGCCAGCAGCTCCGGGACAGGGAACGACTACTATGGCTACACCTTC
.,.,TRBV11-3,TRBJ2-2,CASSPFSGGHVTGELFF,TGTGCCAGCAGCCCATTCTCTGGGGGACACGTCACCGGGGAGCTGTTTTTT
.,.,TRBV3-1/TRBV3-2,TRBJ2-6,CASSQGRSSGANVLTF,TGTGCCAGCAGCCAAGGGCGGAGCTCTGGGGCCAACGTCCTGACTTTC
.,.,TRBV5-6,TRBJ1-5,CASSLKGLGQPQHF,TGTGCCAGCAGCTTGAAGGGGCTGGGGCAGCCCCAGCATTTT
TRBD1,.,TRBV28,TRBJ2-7,CASSTGTESYEQYF,TGTGCCAGCAGTACCGGGACAGAGTCCTACGAGCAGTACTTC
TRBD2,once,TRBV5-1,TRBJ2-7,CASRNGGAIYEQYF,TGCGCCAGCCGAAACGGGGGGGCCATATACGAGCAGTACTTC
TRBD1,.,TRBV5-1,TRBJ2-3,CASSLAGQGAADTQYF,TGCGCCAGCAGCTTGGCCGGACAGGGGGCGGCAGATACGCAGTATTTT
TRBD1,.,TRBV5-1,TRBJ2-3,CASSLAGTGRTDTQYF,TGCGCCAGCAGCTTGGCGGGGACAGGGCGGACAGATACGCAGTATTTT
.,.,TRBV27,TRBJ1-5,CASSTGLGNQPQHF,TGTGCCAGCAGTACAGGGTTGGGCAATCAGCCCCAGCATTTT
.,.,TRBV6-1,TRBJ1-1,CASSEALGRVAFF,TGTGCCAGCAGTGAAGCGCTCGGCAGGGTCGCTTTCTTT
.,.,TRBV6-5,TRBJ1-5,CASSYSGYDQPQHF,TGTGCCAGCAGTTATTCAGGGTATGATCAGCCCCAGCATTTT
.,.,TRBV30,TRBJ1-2,CAWSEPGGGRQSRSNYGYTF,TGTGCCTGGAGTGAACCGGGGGGGGGAAGACAGTCCCGGAGTAACTATGGCTACACCTTC
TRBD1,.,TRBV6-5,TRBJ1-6,CASSSARAGGFSPLHF,TGTGCCAGCAGTTCCGCTCGGGCAGGGGGCTTTTCACCCCTCCACTTT
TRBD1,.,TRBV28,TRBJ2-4,CASSTLGQGQNIQYF,TGTGCCAGCAGTACGCTCGGACAGGGTCAGAACATTCAGTACTTC
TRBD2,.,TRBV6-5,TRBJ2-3,CASSYSRGGRADTQYF,TGTGCCAGCAGTTATTCCCGGGGGGGCCGGGCAGATACGCAGTATTTT
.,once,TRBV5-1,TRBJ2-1,CASNLVLANNEQFF,TGCGCCAGCAACCTGGTCCTAGCCAACAATGAGCAGTTCTTC
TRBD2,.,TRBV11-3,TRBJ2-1,CASSRAGTSLSSYNEQFF,TGTGCCAGCAGCCGCGCCGGGACTAGCTTGAGCTCCTACAATGAGCAGTTCTTC
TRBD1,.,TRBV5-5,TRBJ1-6,CASSPSTGGNSPLHF,TGTGCCAGCAGCCCCAGCACAGGGGGAAATTCACCCCTCCACTTT
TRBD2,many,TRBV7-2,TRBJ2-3,CASSLGTSADTQYF,TGTGCCAGCAGCTTAGGGACTAGCGCAGATACGCAGTATTTT
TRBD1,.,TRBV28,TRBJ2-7,CASSFGTGQYEQYF,TGTGCCAGCAGTTTCGGGACAGGGCAGTACGAGCAGTACTTC
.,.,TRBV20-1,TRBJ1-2,CSARQGYGYTF,TGCAGTGCTAGACAGGGGTATGGCTACACCTTC
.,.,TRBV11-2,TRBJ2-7,CASSPIARSSYEQYF,TGTGCCAGCAGTCCCATAGCGAGGAGCTCCTACGAGCAGTACTTC
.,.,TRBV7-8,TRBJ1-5,CASSLWSDQPQHF,TGTGCCAGCAGCTTATGGTCGGATCAGCCCCAGCATTTT
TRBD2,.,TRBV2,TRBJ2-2,CASSLSGGASGELFF,TGTGCCAGCAGTCTTAGCGGGGGGGCCTCCGGGGAGCTGTTTTTT
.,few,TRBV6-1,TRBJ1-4,CASSEAAGGATNEKLFF,TGTGCCAGCAGTGAAGCTGCAGGAGGTGCAACTAATGAAAAACTGTTTTTT
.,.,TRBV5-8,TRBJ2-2,CASSLSTGTSRGELFF,TGTGCCAGCAGCTTGTCGACCGGGACTTCACGGGGGGAGCTGTTTTTT
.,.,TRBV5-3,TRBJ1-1,CARSPGQWPGSEAFF,TGTGCCAGAAGCCCAGGACAGTGGCCCGGTAGTGAAGCTTTCTTT
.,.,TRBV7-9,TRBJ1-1,CASSLEQGRWTEAFF,TGTGCCAGCAGCTTAGAACAGGGACGTTGGACTGAAGCTTTCTTT
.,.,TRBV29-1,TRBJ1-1,CSAGGGAQNTEAFF,TGCAGCGCCGGAGGGGGGGCCCAGAACACTGAAGCTTTCTTT
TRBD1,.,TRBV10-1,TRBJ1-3,CASRAGTGTGNTIYF,TGCGCCAGCAGAGCCGGGACAGGGACCGGAAACACCATATATTTT
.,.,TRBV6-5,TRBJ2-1,CATNTVNEQFF,TGTGCCACGAATACAGTCAATGAGCAGTTCTTC
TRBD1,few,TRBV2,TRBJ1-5,CASSRDRGPRVFQPQHF,TGTGCCAGCAGTCGGGACAGGGGGCCGCGGGTATTCCAGCCCCAGCATTTT
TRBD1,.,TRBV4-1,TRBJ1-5,CASSPKQGIYQPQHF,TGCGCCAGCAGCCCCAAACAGGGGATCTATCAGCCCCAGCATTTT
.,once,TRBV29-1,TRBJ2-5,CSVKSVKETQYF,TGCAGCGTTAAATCAGTAAAAGAGACCCAGTACTTC
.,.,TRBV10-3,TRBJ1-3,CAISESTQERSGNTIYF,TGTGCCATCAGTGAGTCGACCCAGGAACGCTCTGGAAACACCATATATTTT
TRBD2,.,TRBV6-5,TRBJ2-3,CASRPGVAGADTQYF,TGTGCCAGCAGGCCGGGAGTAGCGGGGGCCGATACGCAGTATTTT
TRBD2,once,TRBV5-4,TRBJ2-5,CASSLNTGGKETQYF,TGTGCCAGCAGCTTGAACACGGGGGGTAAAGAGACCCAGTACTTC
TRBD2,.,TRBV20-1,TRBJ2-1,CSAERGDQQFF,TGCAGTGCAGAACGGGGGGATCAGCAGTTCTTC
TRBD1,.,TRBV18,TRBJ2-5,CASSPPLDRAQETQYF,TGTGCCAGCTCACCCCCCCTGGACAGGGCACAAGAGACCCAGTACTTC
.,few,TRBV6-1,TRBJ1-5,CASSVLRGGTDSNQPQHF,TGTGCCAGCAGTGTCCTGAGGGGGGGGACTGATAGCAATCAGCCCCAGCATTTT
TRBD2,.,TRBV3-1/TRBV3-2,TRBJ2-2,CASSQEVIAGHTGELFF,TGTGCCAGCAGCCAAGAGGTGATAGCGGGGCACACCGGGGAGCTGTTTTTT
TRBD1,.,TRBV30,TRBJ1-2,CAWTQTGQYNYGYTF,TGTGCCTGGACTCAAACGGGACAGTATAACTATGGCTACACCTTC
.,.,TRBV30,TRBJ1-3,CAWRPDRSGNTIYF,TGTGCCTGGCGCCCCGACAGATCTGGAAACACCATATATTTT
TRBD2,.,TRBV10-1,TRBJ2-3,CASLTSGWDTQYF,TGCGCCAGCCTCACTAGCGGGTGGGATACGCAGTATTTT
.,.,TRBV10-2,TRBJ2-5,CASSGEQETQYF,TGCGCCAGCTCGGGGGAGCAAGAGACCCAGTACTTC
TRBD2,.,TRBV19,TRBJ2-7,CASSMGGGPYEQYF,TGTGCCAGTAGTATGGGCGGGGGTCCCTACGAGCAGTACTTC
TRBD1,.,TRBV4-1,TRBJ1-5,CASSQDIGQGGQPQHF,TGCGCCAGCAGCCAAGATATAGGACAGGGAGGTCAGCCCCAGCATTTT
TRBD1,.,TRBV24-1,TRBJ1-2,CATSPGTGGVNYGYTF,TGTGCCACCAGTCCCGGGACAGGGGGAGTTAACTATGGCTACACCTTC
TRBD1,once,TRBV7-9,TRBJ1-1,CASRRDSWMNTEAFF,TGTGCCAGCAGGAGGGACAGCTGGATGAACACTGAAGCTTTCTTT
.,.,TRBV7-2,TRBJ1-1,CASSLVGEGGAFF,TGTGCCAGCAGCTTAGTTGGGGAGGGCGGAGCTTTCTTT
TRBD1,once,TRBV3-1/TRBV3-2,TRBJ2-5,CASSSRDRGHQETQYF,TGTGCCAGCAGCAGCCGGGACAGGGGGCATCAAGAGACCCAGTACTTC